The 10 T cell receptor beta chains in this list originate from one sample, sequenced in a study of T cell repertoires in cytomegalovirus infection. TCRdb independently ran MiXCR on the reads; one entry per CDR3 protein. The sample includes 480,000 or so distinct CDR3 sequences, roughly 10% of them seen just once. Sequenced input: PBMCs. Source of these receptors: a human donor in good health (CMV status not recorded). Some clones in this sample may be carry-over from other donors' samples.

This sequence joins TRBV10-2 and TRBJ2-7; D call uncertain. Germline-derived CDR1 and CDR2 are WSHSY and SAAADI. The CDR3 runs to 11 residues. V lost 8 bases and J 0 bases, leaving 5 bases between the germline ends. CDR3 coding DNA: TGCGCCAGCCAAAGCTCCTACGAGCAGTACTTC. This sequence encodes CASQSSYEQYF.

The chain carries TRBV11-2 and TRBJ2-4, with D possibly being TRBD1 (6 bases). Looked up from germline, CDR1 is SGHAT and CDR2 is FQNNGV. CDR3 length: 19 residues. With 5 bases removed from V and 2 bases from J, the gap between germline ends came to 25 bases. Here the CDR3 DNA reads TGTGCCAGCAGCAACGGCTGGGGGCGGACGGTCGATACCAAAAACATTCAGTACTTC. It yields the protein CASSNGWGRTVDTKNIQYF.

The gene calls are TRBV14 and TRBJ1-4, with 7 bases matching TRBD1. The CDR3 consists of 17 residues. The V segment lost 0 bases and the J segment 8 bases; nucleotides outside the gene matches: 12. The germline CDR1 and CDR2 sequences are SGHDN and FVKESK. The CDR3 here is CASSQDADRLHGEKLFF. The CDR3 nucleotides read TGTGCCAGCAGCCAAGATGCGGACAGGCTTCACGGGGAAAAACTGTTTTTT. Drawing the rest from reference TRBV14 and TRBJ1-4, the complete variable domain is EAGVTQFPSHSVIEKGQTVTLRCDPISGHDNLYWYRRVMGKEIKFLLHFVKESKQDESGMPNNRFLAERTGGTYSTLKVQPAELEDSGVYFCASSQDADRLHGEKLFFGSGTQLSVL.

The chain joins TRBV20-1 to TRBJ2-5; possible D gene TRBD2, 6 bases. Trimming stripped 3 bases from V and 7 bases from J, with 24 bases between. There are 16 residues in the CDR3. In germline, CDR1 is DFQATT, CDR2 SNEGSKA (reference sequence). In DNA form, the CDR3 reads TGCAGTGCTAGGGTGGACCCCGGATATATGGGGGGGACCCAGTACTTC. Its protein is CSARVDPGYMGGTQYF.

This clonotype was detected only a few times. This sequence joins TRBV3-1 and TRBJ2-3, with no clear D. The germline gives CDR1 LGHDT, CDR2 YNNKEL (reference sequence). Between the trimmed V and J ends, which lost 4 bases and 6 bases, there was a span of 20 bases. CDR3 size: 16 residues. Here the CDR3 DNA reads TGTGCCAGCAGCCTCAAGCGAAGCGTCCAAGTCGATACGCAGTATTTT. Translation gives CASSLKRSVQVDTQYF.

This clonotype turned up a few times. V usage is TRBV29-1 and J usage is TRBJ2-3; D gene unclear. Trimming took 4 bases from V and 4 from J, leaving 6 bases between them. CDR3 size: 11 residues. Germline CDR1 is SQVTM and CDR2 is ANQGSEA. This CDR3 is CSVVRADTQYF. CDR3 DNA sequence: TGCAGCGTTGTTCGAGCAGATACGCAGTATTTT.

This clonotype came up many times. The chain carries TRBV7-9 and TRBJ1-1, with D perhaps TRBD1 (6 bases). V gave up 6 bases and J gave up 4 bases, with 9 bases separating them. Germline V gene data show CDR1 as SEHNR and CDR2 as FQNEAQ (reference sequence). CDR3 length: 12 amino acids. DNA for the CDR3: TGTGCCAGCAGGGAGGGGGGCACTGAAGCTTTCTTT. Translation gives CASREGGTEAFF. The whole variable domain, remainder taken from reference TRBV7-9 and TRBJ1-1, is DTGVSQNPRHKITKRGQNVTFRCDPISEHNRLYWYRQTLGQGPEFLTYFQNEAQLEKSRLLSDRFSAERPKGSFSTLEIQRTEQGDSAMYLCASREGGTEAFFGQGTRLTVV.

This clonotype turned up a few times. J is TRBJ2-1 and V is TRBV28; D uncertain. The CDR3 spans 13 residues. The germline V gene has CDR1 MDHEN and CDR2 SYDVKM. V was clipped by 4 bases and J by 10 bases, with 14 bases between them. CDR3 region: CASSSLLTFEQFF. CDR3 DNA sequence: TGTGCCAGCAGTTCCCTATTGACCTTCGAGCAGTTCTTC.

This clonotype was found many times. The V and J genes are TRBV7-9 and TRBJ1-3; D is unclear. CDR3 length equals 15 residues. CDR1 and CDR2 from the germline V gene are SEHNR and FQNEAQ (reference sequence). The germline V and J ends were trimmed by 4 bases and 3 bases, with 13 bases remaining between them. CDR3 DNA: TGTGCCAGCAGCTCGTTACGGAAGTTTGGAAACACCATATATTTT. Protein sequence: CASSSLRKFGNTIYF.

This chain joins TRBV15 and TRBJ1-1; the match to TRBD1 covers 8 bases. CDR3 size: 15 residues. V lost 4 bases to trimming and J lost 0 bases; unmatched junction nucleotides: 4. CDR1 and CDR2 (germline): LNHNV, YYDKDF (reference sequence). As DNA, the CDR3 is TGTGCCACCAGCACTCGGGACAGGTTGAACACTGAAGCTTTCTTT. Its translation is CATSTRDRLNTEAFF.